The entry that follows covers one T cell receptor beta chain sequence. No cognate antigen has been identified for it. Nothing much larger sits one base from this clone, and base qualities are not available. In the ophthalmopathy patients, disease was moderately to severely active, with a Clinical Activity Score of 3 or more, a NOSPECS grade of 4 or more, and a duration of less than 3 months. The study excluded patients with uncontrolled infections, other autoimmune diseases, pregnancy or lactation. Diagnoses relied on clinical symptoms, serum thyroxine and TRAb, thyroid ultrasound and orbital computed tomography. PBMCs were isolated from 10 ml of fresh peripheral blood by Ficoll-Paque density gradient centrifugation. Trizol reagent was used to extract total RNA, and RNA quality was then checked on an Agilent 2100 Bioanalyzer. The TCR beta CDR3 regions were amplified from the RNA transcripts. A first-round RT-PCR of the TCR CDR3 used the HTBI primer set with the Qiagen OneStep RT-PCR kit. The libraries were constructed in a second round of multiplex PCR and then size-selected and purified. Libraries were sequenced paired-end with 100 bp reads on an Illumina HiSeq2000. The original pipeline was this. Raw data were processed with SOAPnuke, discarding reads with adapters, uncalled bases, mean Phred below 15, or no exact constant-primer or identifier match. High-quality paired reads were merged with COPE v1.2.5, and unique nucleotide sequences were defined as clonotypes. MiTCR v1.1 was used to align the clonotypes against IMGT TRBV, TRBD and TRBJ reference segments. Only V-J combinations with frequency above 0.0001, covering about 99% of repertoires, were analysed. The TCS score was defined as the ratio of F50 (clonal expansion) to E x V (chaos), calculated using BLOSUM62-based TCRdist between CDR3 peptides within each V-J. Welch's t-statistics and random forest reduced 450 to 600 V-J features to 13, which were used in a naive Bayes classifier (R e1071). The public reads were run again by TCRdb, first through fastp at Q25 and then through MiXCR, and only productive beta chains were kept. Every entry covers one CDR3 protein and lists the most common genes and DNA from its rows. TCRdb, rather than the study authors, made the V and J calls. The sample records over 350,000 distinct CDR3 sequences, about 15% of which are singletons. In total, the top ten clones hold roughly 13% of the sample.

The data were obtained in a study of T cells in Graves' hyperthyroidism and ophthalmopathy (dated by TCRdb to between 2019 and 2020). Regarding the research as a whole: Peripheral blood was sampled at the time of initial diagnosis, prior to any treatment. To identify TCR V-J signatures that set the groups apart, the researchers used a discovery cohort of 100 patients, made up of under 50 with Graves' ophthalmopathy and some 55 with stable Graves' hyperthyroidism. An independent validation cohort of about 19 hyperthyroidism patients and some 15 patients who later progressed to ophthalmopathy tested prospective prediction of ophthalmopathy. For training and testing, the 100 or so patients in the discovery cohort were randomly divided in a 7:3 ratio. In addition, the study compared T-cell repertoires in thyroid tissue and in blood from roughly six Graves' hyperthyroidism patients. After blood sampling, hyperthyroidism patients were treated with methimazole at a starting dose of 30 mg daily, and ophthalmopathy patients were treated with high-dose intravenous methylprednisolone. According to the paper, TCR Vbeta CDR3 sequencing was carried out on approximately 140 peripheral blood samples, which came from approximately 41 ophthalmopathy, approximately 78 hyperthyroidism and about 17 progressor patients.

V lost 5 bases and J lost 2 bases; the stretch between them is 13 bases long. Spanning cysteine to phenylalanine, the CDR3 consists of 15 amino acids. The retained sequence is limited to the CDR3, 45 bases, with the frame set at the first base. Based on the germline V gene (reference sequence), the CDR1 and CDR2 sequences are LNHDA and SQIVND. Study-level results and caveats: Blood samples also contained most of the expanded thyroid clonotypes (frequency above 0.001), which suggests that blood repertoires may reflect thyroid immune responses. Ophthalmopathy was separated from stable hyperthyroidism by a 13 V-J signature model, with approximately 90% sensitivity and 81% to 82% specificity obtained in cross-validation and 80%/75% obtained in testing. Sample size was not statistically predetermined, and investigators were not blinded to group allocation. In validation, the model predicted progression to ophthalmopathy a median of roughly 6.5 months before onset, with 65% to 71% sensitivity and about 72% specificity.

Source material: blood. In this chain, TRBV19 is recombined with TRBJ1-5; a tentative D match to TRBD1 spans 6 bases. This TCR came from a man in his late teens or twenties with Graves' ophthalmopathy. The CDR3 reads as follows: CASSVHSGGNQPQHF. Read as DNA, the sequence is TGTGCCAGTAGTGTTCATTCAGGGGGCAATCAGCCCCAGCATTTT.